The clone carrying this T cell receptor beta chain was counted between two and nine times. The antigen is undetermined. This entry comes from a study of cytomegalovirus exposure and HLA in healthy donors. Whole-study findings and limits: The later analysis indicated that the majority of CMV-associated TCR beta chains appeared HLA-restricted. Rarity marked most TCR sequences, yet some public TCRs occurred in many donors. An assumption of roughly uniform sequencing depth across donors underlay the presence/absence analyses.

The primer mix had 60 Vbeta and 13 Jbeta primers. TCRdb keeps only in-frame clones here, not all; method: immunoSEQ multiplex PCR. The sample holds more than 200,000 clones, about two thirds seen once. V lost 8 bases to trimming and J lost 7 bases; unmatched junction nucleotides: 5. The CDR3 has 13 amino acids. Germline loops: CDR1 SNHLY, CDR2 FYNNEI. The receptor comes from a man aged 40-55 years in good health and CMV-seropositive. The chain joins TRBV2 to TRBJ1-6; 7 bases match TRBD1. The sample taken for sequencing was PBMCs. The CDR3 spells CASCNRGNSPLHF. In DNA form, the CDR3 reads TGTGCCAGCTGCAACAGGGGCAATTCACCCCTCCACTTT.